This T cell receptor (beta chain) is drawn from a study of T cells after yellow fever vaccination. About the study: SMART-Seq v4 Ultra Low Input prepared libraries from low-cell fractions. Notes on the study in general: Just a small share of clonotypes turned up in the CD4 compartment as well as the CD8 compartment. Post-booster reappearance was seen for most primary-vaccination clones (just over 95% CD4, around 91% CD8).

They built TCR cDNA with 5'RACE template switching, a step that put in a universal primer site and UMIs. TCRdb independently ran MiXCR on the 5' RACE reads; one entry per CDR3 protein. The data hold about 630,000 distinct CDR3 sequences, with approximately 13% observed a single time. As to this clonotype: The antigen remains undetermined.

The CDR3 length is 13 residues. After removal of 2 bases from V and 8 bases from J, the junction contained 3 bases not matched to a gene. Sequences were derived from PBMCs, sampled on the day of the yellow fever booster vaccination. The sequence came from a man younger than 40 who received the YFV17D yellow fever vaccine. This chain connects TRBV12-3 or TRBV12-4 to TRBJ2-4; 7 bases match TRBD2. For the CDR3, the DNA is TGTGCCAGCAGTTTACGGCTAGCGGACATTCAGTACTTC. Amino acids: CASSLRLADIQYF.